Listed below are T cell receptor beta chains from one sample, sequenced in a study of CXCR3-negative and CXCR3-positive naive CD8 T cells. TCRdb derives one entry per CDR3 protein from the 5' RACE reads, leaving out DNA. Its table lists some 60,000 distinct CDR3 sequences. Sequenced: naive CXCR3+ CD8+ T cells from blood. Receptors were obtained from a human donor in good health. Some clones in this sample may be carry-over from other donors' samples. The CDR3 runs from the conserved cysteine through the conserved F or W.

TRBV20-1	TRBJ2-7	CSARSDREYEQYF
TRBV14	TRBJ2-7	CASSQVAGTGGRYEQYF
TRBV20-1	TRBJ2-1	CSARPSTSHNEQFF
TRBV7-3	TRBJ2-2	CASSLTGHTGELFF
TRBV7-8	TRBJ2-7	CASSRRTGGINEQYF
TRBV15	TRBJ2-3	CATSRGGATDTQYF
TRBV27	TRBJ2-3	CASRKTSASGGTDTQYF
TRBV29-1	TRBJ2-7	CSVHTSGGSYEQYF
TRBV27	TRBJ2-1	CASSFDSSSYNEQFF
TRBV28	TRBJ1-5	CASSLRGAGNQPQHF
TRBV10-3	TRBJ1-5	CAITRDSNQPQHF
TRBV12-3/TRBV12-4	TRBJ2-5	CASSLIFQETQYF
TRBV28	TRBJ1-5	CASSFFGRRNQPQHF
TRBV5-1	TRBJ1-1	CASSRGPRGRGGGTEAFF
TRBV5-1	TRBJ2-7	CASSWDVLTVEQYF
TRBV28	TRBJ2-2	CASTLTGSSGELFF
TRBV6-5	TRBJ2-5	CASSYARGVQETQYF
TRBV27	TRBJ2-7	CATSAGAPEFYEQYF
TRBV4-3	TRBJ1-5	CASSPYRGSQQPQHF
TRBV6-6	TRBJ2-7	CASSPGTPYEQYF
TRBV29-1	TRBJ1-2	CSVEGLQANYGYTF
TRBV7-2	TRBJ2-5	CASSLARATETQYF
TRBV28	TRBJ1-4	CASSLGATNEKLFF
TRBV13	TRBJ1-6	CASSPGPPPLHF
TRBV19	TRBJ2-1	CASSPPDFNEQFF
TRBV10-3	TRBJ2-1	CAIMEGGSYNEQFF
TRBV2	TRBJ2-4	CASRAWGGDIQYF
TRBV24-1	TRBJ2-7	CATSDTTSGGSYEQYF
TRBV7-2	TRBJ1-5	CASSLVGLQGNQPQHF
TRBV7-2	TRBJ1-5	CASREHSEKYNQPQHF
TRBV6-2/TRBV6-3	TRBJ1-5	CASSYSLRYSNQPQHF
TRBV19	TRBJ2-7	CASSWAGTYEQYF
TRBV7-2	TRBJ2-5	CASSPGGQRETQYF
TRBV7-9	TRBJ1-1	CASSHRGGQNTEAFF
TRBV29-1	TRBJ2-7	CSVGGGIGSYEQYF
TRBV12-3/TRBV12-4	TRBJ2-5	CASSSDRAEGETQYF
TRBV15	TRBJ1-1	CATSRGGGANTEAFF
TRBV6-5	TRBJ2-3	CASSSLEAGSTDTQYF
TRBV29-1	TRBJ2-7	CSVFISYEQYF
TRBV29-1	TRBJ1-1	CSVVRREGTEAFF
TRBV28	TRBJ2-7	CASSSGRDNFSYEQYF
TRBV6-6	TRBJ2-5	CASSYNPSGGRVETQYF
TRBV28	TRBJ1-6	CASRGSLYNSPLHF
TRBV7-3	TRBJ2-1	CASSPSGGYNEQFF
TRBV4-3	TRBJ2-3	CASSSPSTDTQYF
TRBV6-5	TRBJ1-1	CASSAEVNTEAFF
TRBV6-5	TRBJ1-2	CASTSGTLDGYTF
TRBV20-1	TRBJ2-2	CSARERGPGELFF
TRBV6-5	TRBJ2-1	CASSTLAGARPEQFF
TRBV15	TRBJ2-2	CATSTNPNTGELFF
TRBV20-1	TRBJ1-2	CSAPRALGDYGYTF
TRBV6-4	TRBJ1-1	CASSETGTGGTEAFF